Below, 13 T cell receptor beta chains from the same sample are listed, as sequenced in a study of beta chain features in type 1 diabetes. The study reverse transcribed the entire isolated RNA, so it sequenced expressed TCRB transcripts. Method: immunoSEQ multiplex PCR; TCRdb's copy keeps in-frame clones and lacks some. The data contain a few hundred thousand clones, around 14% of them singletons. The sample taken for sequencing was naive CD4+ T cells from blood. Every receptor here comes from a man aged 25-40 years in good health.

CDR3 residues: CAISEEGIRYGYTF. CDR3 bases: TGTGCCATCAGTGAGGAAGGGATTCGCTATGGCTACACCTTC. V usage is TRBV10-3 and J usage is TRBJ1-2; D call uncertain. Looked up from germline, CDR1 is ENHRY and CDR2 is SYGVKD. The CDR3 contains 14 residues. Trimming removed 2 bases from V and 4 bases from J, with 11 bases in between.

This CDR3 is CASSVLQGAGDTQYF. The CDR3 DNA reads TGTGCCAGCAGCGTTCTCCAGGGGGCGGGAGATACGCAGTATTTT. V usage is TRBV9 and J usage is TRBJ2-3; TRBD1 matches at 8 bases. The CDR3 covers 15 residues. The junction had 7 bases not matched to a gene; V was cut back by 2 bases and J by 5 bases. Germline V gives CDR1 SGDLS, CDR2 YYNGEE.

The V gene is TRBV7-6, the J gene TRBJ2-7, with TRBD1 matching over 11 bases. V gave up 5 bases and J gave up 3 bases; unmatched junction bases: 15. Germline V lookup: CDR1 SGHVS, CDR2 FNYEAQ. This CDR3 is built from 18 residues. Here the CDR3 reads CASSLRAPGQGAFYEQYF. The CDR3 DNA follows: TGTGCCAGCAGCCTTAGGGCCCCTGGACAGGGGGCATTCTACGAGCAGTACTTC.

This chain links TRBV6-5 with TRBJ2-7, with a tentative D call TRBD2 (6 bases). The CDR3 is 15 amino acids. Germline values: CDR1 MNHEY, CDR2 SVGAGI. Between the trimmed V and J ends, which lost 5 bases and 2 bases, there was a span of 16 bases. The CDR3 is CASSPTGTLPYEQYV. The CDR3 DNA reads as TGTGCCAGCAGTCCCACCGGGACTCTCCCCTACGAGCAGTACGTC.

The chain's CDR3 is CASSLIGGLQETQYF. CDR3 in DNA: TGTGCCAGCAGCTTAATCGGGGGGCTCCAAGAGACCCAGTACTTC. This rearrangement joins TRBV7-9 to TRBJ2-5; maybe TRBD2 (7 bases). CDR1 and CDR2 (germline): SEHNR, FQNEAQ (reference sequence). This CDR3 region has 15 residues. V lost 2 bases to trimming and J lost 1 base, with 11 bases between them.

The rearrangement joins TRBV18 to TRBJ1-6, with D hard to call. Germline V gene sequence: CDR1 KGHSH, CDR2 LQKENI. The CDR3 consists of 15 residues. Trimming took 6 bases from V and 5 from J, leaving 14 bases between them. The CDR3 loop is CASSGTGVDNSPLHF. The CDR3 nucleotides are TGTGCCAGCTCGGGAACCGGAGTTGATAATTCACCCCTCCACTTT. Using reference TRBV18 and TRBJ1-6 for the parts outside the CDR3, the full variable domain is NAGVMQNPRHLVRRRGQEARLRCSPMKGHSHVYWYRQLPEEGLKFMVYLQKENIIDESGMPKERFSAEFPKEGPSILRIQQVVRGDSAAYFCASSGTGVDNSPLHFGNGTRLTVT.

The CDR3 region has the DNA TGTGCCAGCAGCGTAGAAAGGGGTGACATTCAGTACTTC. It specifies CASSVERGDIQYF. The rearrangement joins TRBV9 to TRBJ2-4; perhaps TRBD1 as D (5 bases). The CDR3 loop spans 13 amino acids. Germline loops: CDR1 SGDLS, CDR2 YYNGEE. Trimming cost V 0 bases and J 8 bases, with 9 bases left between them.

V and J are TRBV9 and TRBJ2-3; the D is unclear. From germline, CDR1 is SGDLS and CDR2 YYNGEE. This CDR3 has 14 residues. Trimming stripped 4 bases from V and 0 bases from J, with 9 bases between. The CDR3 loop reads CASSPNPSTDTQYF. CDR3 in DNA: TGTGCCAGCAGCCCGAACCCTAGCACAGATACGCAGTATTTT.

This clone was seen a handful of times. DNA of the CDR3: TGTGCCAGCAGCCCAACAATCTCTGGGGCCAACGTCCTGACTTTC. Translating it yields CASSPTISGANVLTF. The chain uses TRBV7-2 and TRBJ2-6, with no clear D. CDR1 is SGHTA and CDR2 is FQGNSA in the germline V gene. Trimming removed 5 bases from V and 0 bases from J, with 8 bases in between. The CDR3 totals 15 residues.

This rearrangement joins TRBV7-9 to TRBJ2-5, with D unresolved. Deletions cut 4 bases from V and 0 bases from J, with 9 bases between. The CDR3 is made up of 14 amino acids. Germline CDR1 SEHNR, CDR2 FQNEAQ (reference sequence). The CDR3 here is CASSSHGHQETQYF. Written as DNA, the CDR3 is TGTGCCAGCAGCTCCCACGGGCACCAAGAGACCCAGTACTTC.

The V call is TRBV7-2, the J call TRBJ2-6, with D perhaps matching TRBD2 (6 bases). The germline CDR1 and CDR2 sequences are SGHTA and FQGNSA. This CDR3 contains 18 residues. Trimming took 5 bases from V and 0 from J, leaving 17 bases between them. In nucleotides, the CDR3 is TGTGCCAGCAGCAGGCGGGACGACGGACGCTCTGGGGCCAACGTCCTGACTTTC. Translating gives CASSRRDDGRSGANVLTF.

This chain links TRBV15 with TRBJ1-5; TRBD1 agrees at 7 bases. The CDR3 length is 13 residues. With V trimmed by 8 bases and J by 3 bases, 4 bases remained unmatched. Germline V CDR1 and CDR2: LNHNV, YYDKDF (reference sequence). CDR3 DNA: TGTGCCACCCAGACAGGGTACAATCAGCCCCAGCATTTT. Its protein is CATQTGYNQPQHF.

The J gene is TRBJ2-3, the V gene TRBV5-4; the D call may be TRBD1 or TRBD2 (5 bases each). Germline lookup yields CDR1 SGHNT and CDR2 YYREEE (reference sequence). CDR3 size: 13 residues. With 7 bases removed from V and 4 bases from J, the gap between germline ends came to 13 bases. DNA for the CDR3: TGTGCCAGCGGACTGGGGCTAGCAGATACGCAGTATTTT. It is translated as CASGLGLADTQYF. Combining the CDR3 with reference TRBV5-4 and TRBJ2-3 gives the whole variable domain ETGVTQSPTHLIKTRGQQVTLRCSSQSGHNTVSWYQQALGQGPQFIFQYYREEENGRGNFPPRFSGLQFPNYSSELNVNALELDDSALYLCASGLGLADTQYFGPGTRLTVL.